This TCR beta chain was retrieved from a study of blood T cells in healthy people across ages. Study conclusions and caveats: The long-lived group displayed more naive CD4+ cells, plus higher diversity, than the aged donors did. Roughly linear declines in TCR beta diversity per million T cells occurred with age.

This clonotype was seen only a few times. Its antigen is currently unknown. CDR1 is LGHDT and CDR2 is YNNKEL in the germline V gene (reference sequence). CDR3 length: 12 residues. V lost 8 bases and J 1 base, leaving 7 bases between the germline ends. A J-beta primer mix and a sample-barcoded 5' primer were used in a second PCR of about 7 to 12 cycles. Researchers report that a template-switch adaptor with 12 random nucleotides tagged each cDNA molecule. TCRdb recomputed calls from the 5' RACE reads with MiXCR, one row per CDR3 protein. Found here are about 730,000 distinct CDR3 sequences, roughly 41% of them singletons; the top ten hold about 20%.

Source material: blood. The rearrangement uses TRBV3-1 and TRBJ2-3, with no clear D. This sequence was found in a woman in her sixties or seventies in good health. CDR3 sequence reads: CASGPGTDTQYF. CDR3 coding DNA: TGTGCCAGCGGCCCCGGCACAGATACGCAGTATTTT.